Listed here are 10 T cell receptor beta chains from one sample, sequenced in a study of cytomegalovirus exposure and HLA in healthy donors. Primers included in the PCR were 60 Vbeta and 13 Jbeta primers. The table came from immunoSEQ multiplex PCR; TCRdb's copy has only in-frame clones and leaves some out. The top ten clones hold more than 6.5% of a sample with 95,000 to 150,000 clones, over 65% of them seen once. Sequencing was performed on PBMCs. Every receptor here comes from a woman aged 40-49 years in good health and CMV-seropositive.

This clone was counted a single time. J is TRBJ1-2 and V is TRBV6-1; 8 positions match TRBD1. The CDR3 is 13 amino acids. In germline, CDR1 is MNHNS, CDR2 SASEGT. With V trimmed by 2 bases and J by 6 bases, 2 bases remained unmatched. Here the CDR3 reads CASSEMDRDGYTF. The CDR3 DNA reads as TGTGCCAGCAGTGAAATGGACAGGGATGGCTACACCTTC.

The chain uses TRBV29-1 and TRBJ1-5, with 7 bases identical to TRBD1. This CDR3 has 13 amino acids. V gave up 4 bases and J gave up 1 base; unmatched junction bases: 1. The germline V gene encodes CDR1 SQVTM and CDR2 ANQGSEA. The CDR3 DNA sequence: TGCAGCGTTGGACAGGGAAGCAATCAGCCCCAGCATTTT. Its protein is CSVGQGSNQPQHF.

This clone has a handful of counts. V and J are TRBV27 and TRBJ1-2; 11 bases agree with TRBD1. CDR3 size: 17 residues. Germline V gene lookup returns CDR1 MNHEY and CDR2 SMNVEV (reference sequence). The V segment lost 3 bases and the J segment 0 bases; nucleotides outside the gene matches: 6. The CDR3 protein is CASSFRTGGLSNYGYTF. CDR3 coding DNA: TGTGCCAGCAGTTTCAGGACAGGGGGCCTTTCTAACTATGGCTACACCTTC.

The chain uses TRBV6-1 and TRBJ1-6; 7 bases match TRBD1. J lost 7 bases, V lost 6 bases, and 9 bases had no gene match. In germline, CDR1 is MNHNS, CDR2 SASEGT. CDR3 size: 15 residues. The CDR3 region is CASRRGQIANSPLHF. In nucleotides, the CDR3 is TGTGCCAGCAGGAGGGGACAGATCGCGAATTCACCCCTCCACTTT.

The CDR3 nucleotides are TGTGCCAGCAGTTTAAACAGCCCGAGCTATGGCTACACCTTC. Translated: CASSLNSPSYGYTF. This chain links TRBV27 with TRBJ1-2, with no clear D. CDR1 and CDR2 (germline): MNHEY, SMNVEV (reference sequence). V gave up 2 bases and J gave up 4 bases, with 11 bases separating them. The CDR3 contains 14 residues.

This clone was recorded a few times. The chain employs TRBV7-2 and TRBJ2-5, with TRBD2 matching 7 bases. CDR1 and CDR2 from the germline V gene are SGHTA and FQGNSA. V lost 5 bases and J lost 2; bases outside the gene matches: 5. The CDR3 consists of 14 residues. The CDR3 region is CASSKSGKQETQYF. CDR3 coding DNA: TGTGCCAGCAGCAAAAGCGGGAAACAAGAGACCCAGTACTTC.

The rearrangement links TRBV2 to TRBJ2-2; 12 bases match TRBD2. The trim removed 8 bases at V and 5 bases at J, leaving 15 bases unmatched. Germline V gene data show CDR1 as SNHLY and CDR2 as FYNNEI. This CDR3 spans 18 amino acids. CDR3 bases: TGTGCCAGCGGGTGGGGGACTAGCGGGTTATCGTCTACCGGGGAGCTGTTTTTT. Amino acid sequence: CASGWGTSGLSSTGELFF.

The V and J genes are TRBV6-8 and TRBJ2-2; 7 nucleotides agree with TRBD2. The CDR3 runs to 13 residues. With V trimmed by 6 bases and J by 6 bases, 4 bases remained unmatched. Germline V gives CDR1 MNHGY, CDR2 SAAAGT. The CDR3 spells CASRAAGAGELFF. The CDR3 region has the DNA TGTGCCAGCAGGGCCGCGGGGGCCGGGGAGCTGTTTTTT.

This chain joins TRBV2 and TRBJ2-3, with TRBD2 identical over 14 bases. The V gene end was trimmed by 4 bases and the J gene end by 3 bases; junction bases not matched to a gene: 3. The CDR3 contains 16 residues. Germline V gene data show CDR1 as SNHLY and CDR2 as FYNNEI. DNA of the CDR3: TGTGCCAGCAGTGTGACTAGCGGGGGGGGTACAGATACGCAGTATTTT. This gives the protein CASSVTSGGGTDTQYF.

The chain carries TRBV14 and TRBJ2-3; D ambiguous. The CDR3 loop spans 14 amino acids. The V gene lost 5 bases and the J gene lost 2 bases, with 11 bases spanning the gap. Germline values: CDR1 SGHDN, CDR2 FVKESK. The CDR3 loop is CASSYRWATDTQYF. Here the CDR3 DNA reads TGTGCCAGCAGCTACCGGTGGGCCACAGATACGCAGTATTTT.